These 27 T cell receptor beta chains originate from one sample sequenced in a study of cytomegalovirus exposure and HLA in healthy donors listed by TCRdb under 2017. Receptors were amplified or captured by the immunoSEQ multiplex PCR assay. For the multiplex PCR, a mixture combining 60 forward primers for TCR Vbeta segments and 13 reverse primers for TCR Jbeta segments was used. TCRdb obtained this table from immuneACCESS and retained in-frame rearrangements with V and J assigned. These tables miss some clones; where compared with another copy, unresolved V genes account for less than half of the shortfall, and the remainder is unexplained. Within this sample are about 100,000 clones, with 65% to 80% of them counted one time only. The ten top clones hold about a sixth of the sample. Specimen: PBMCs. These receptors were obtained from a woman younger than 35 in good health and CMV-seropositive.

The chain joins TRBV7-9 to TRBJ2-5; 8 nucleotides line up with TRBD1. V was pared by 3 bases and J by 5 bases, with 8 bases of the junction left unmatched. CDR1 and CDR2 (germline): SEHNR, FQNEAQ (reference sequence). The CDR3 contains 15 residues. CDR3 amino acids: CASSFGQGTGETQYF. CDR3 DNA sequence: TGTGCCAGCAGCTTCGGACAGGGCACAGGGGAGACCCAGTACTTC. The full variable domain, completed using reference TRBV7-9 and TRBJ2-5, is DTGVSQNPRHKITKRGQNVTFRCDPISEHNRLYWYRQTLGQGPEFLTYFQNEAQLEKSRLLSDRFSAERPKGSFSTLEIQRTEQGDSAMYLCASSFGQGTGETQYFGPGTRLLVL.

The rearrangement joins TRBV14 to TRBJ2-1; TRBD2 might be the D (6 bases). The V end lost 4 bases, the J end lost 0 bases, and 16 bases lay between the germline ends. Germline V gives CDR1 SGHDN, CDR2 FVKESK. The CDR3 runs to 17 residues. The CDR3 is CASSRRDLANSYNEQFF. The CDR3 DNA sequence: TGTGCCAGCAGCCGGAGGGACCTGGCGAACTCCTACAATGAGCAGTTCTTC. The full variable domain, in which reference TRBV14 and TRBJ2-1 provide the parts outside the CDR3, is EAGVTQFPSHSVIEKGQTVTLRCDPISGHDNLYWYRRVMGKEIKFLLHFVKESKQDESGMPNNRFLAERTGGTYSTLKVQPAELEDSGVYFCASSRRDLANSYNEQFFGPGTRLTVL.

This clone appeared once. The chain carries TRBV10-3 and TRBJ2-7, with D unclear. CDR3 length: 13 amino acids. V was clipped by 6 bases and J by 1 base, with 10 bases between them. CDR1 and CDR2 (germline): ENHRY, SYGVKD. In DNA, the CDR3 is TGTGCCATCAGGGGTGGCGGTTCCTACGAGCAGTACTTC. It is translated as CAIRGGGSYEQYF.

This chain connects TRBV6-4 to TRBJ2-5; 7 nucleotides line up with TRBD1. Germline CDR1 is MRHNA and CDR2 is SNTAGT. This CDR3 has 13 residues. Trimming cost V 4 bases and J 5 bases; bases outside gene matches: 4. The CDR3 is CASSVVRGETQYF. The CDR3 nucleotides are TGTGCCAGCAGTGTGGTCAGGGGGGAGACCCAGTACTTC.

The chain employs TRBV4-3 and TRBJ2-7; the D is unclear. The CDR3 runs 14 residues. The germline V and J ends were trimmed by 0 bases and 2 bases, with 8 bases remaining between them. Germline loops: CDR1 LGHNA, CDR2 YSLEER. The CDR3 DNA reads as TGCGCCAGCAGCCAAGAACGTGACACCTACGAGCAGTACTTC. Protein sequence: CASSQERDTYEQYF.

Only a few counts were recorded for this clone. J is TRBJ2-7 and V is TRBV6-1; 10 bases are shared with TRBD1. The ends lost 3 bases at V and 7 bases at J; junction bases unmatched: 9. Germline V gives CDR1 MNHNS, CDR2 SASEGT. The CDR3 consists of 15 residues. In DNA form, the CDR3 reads TGTGCCAGCAGTGATTCCGGGACAGGGGTGAATGAGCAGTACTTC. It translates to CASSDSGTGVNEQYF.

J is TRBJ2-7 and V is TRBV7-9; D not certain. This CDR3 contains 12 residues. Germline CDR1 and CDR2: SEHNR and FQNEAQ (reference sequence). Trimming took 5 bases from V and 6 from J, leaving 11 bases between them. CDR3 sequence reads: CASSPVRIEQYF. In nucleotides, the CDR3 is TGTGCCAGCAGCCCCGTGAGGATCGAGCAGTACTTC.

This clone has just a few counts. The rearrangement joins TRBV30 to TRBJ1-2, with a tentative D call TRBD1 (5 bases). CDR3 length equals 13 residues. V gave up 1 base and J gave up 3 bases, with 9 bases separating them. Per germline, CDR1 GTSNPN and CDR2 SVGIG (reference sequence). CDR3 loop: CAWSAGMDYGYTF. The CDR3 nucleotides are TGTGCCTGGAGTGCAGGGATGGACTATGGCTACACCTTC.

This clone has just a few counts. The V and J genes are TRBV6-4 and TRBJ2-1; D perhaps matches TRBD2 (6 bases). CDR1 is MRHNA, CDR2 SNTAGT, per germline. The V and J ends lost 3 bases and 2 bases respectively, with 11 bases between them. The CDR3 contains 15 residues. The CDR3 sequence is CASSELGGTYNEQFF. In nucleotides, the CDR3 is TGTGCCAGCAGTGAGCTCGGGGGAACCTACAATGAGCAGTTCTTC.

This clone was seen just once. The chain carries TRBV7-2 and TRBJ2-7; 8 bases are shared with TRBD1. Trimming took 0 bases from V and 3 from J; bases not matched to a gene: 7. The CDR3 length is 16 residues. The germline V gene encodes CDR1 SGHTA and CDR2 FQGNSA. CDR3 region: CASSLAATGEYYEQYF. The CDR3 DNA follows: TGTGCCAGCAGCTTAGCGGCGACAGGGGAATACTACGAGCAGTACTTC.

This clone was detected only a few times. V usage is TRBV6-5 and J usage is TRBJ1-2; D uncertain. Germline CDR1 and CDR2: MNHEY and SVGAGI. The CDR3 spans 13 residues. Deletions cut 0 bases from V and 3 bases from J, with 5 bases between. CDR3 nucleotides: TGTGCCAGCAGTTACTCCCGGGACTATGGCTACACCTTC. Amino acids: CASSYSRDYGYTF.

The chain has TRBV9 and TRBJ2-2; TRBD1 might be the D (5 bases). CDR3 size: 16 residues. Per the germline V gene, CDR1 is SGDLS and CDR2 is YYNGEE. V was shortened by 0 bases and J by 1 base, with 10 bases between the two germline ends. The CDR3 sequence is CASSVAGIKNTGELFF. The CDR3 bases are TGTGCCAGCAGCGTAGCAGGGATTAAGAACACCGGGGAGCTGTTTTTT.

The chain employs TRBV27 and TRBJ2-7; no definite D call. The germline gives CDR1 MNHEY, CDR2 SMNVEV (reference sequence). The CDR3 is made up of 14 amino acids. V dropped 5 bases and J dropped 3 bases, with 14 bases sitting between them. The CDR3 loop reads CASSPPPPGYEQYF. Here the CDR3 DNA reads TGTGCCAGCAGTCCCCCACCACCGGGCTACGAGCAGTACTTC.

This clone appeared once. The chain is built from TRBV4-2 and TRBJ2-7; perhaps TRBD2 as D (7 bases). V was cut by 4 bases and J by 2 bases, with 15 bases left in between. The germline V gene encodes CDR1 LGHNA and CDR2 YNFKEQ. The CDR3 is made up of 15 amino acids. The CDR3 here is CASSRGGGPTYEQYF. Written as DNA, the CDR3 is TGTGCCAGCAGCCGAGGGGGGGGCCCCACCTACGAGCAGTACTTC.

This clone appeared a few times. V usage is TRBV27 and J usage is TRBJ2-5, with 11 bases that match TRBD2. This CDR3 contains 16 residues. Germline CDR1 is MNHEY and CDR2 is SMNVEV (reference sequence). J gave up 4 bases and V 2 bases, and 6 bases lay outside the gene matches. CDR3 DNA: TGTGCCAGCAGTTTAAGTAGCGGGGGGGGCTTAGAGACCCAGTACTTC. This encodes CASSLSSGGGLETQYF.

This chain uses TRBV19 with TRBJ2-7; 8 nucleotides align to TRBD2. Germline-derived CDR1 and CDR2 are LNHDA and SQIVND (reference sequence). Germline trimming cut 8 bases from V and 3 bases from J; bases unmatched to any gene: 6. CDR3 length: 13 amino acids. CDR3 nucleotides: TGTGCCAGTGGGCCAGCGGGGGTCTACGAGCAGTACTTC. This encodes CASGPAGVYEQYF.

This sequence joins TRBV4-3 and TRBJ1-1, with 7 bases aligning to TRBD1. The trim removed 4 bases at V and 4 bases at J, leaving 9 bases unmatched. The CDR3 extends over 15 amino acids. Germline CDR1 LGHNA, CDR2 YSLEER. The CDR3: CASSRTRGHGTEAFF. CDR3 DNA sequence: TGCGCCAGCAGCCGCACGAGGGGGCACGGCACTGAAGCTTTCTTT.

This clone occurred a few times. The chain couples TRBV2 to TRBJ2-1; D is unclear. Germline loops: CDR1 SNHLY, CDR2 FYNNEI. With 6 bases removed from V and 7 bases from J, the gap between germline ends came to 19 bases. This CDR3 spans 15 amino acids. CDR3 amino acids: CASRETPVPSNEQFF. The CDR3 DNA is TGTGCCAGCAGGGAGACTCCGGTACCGTCAAATGAGCAGTTCTTC.

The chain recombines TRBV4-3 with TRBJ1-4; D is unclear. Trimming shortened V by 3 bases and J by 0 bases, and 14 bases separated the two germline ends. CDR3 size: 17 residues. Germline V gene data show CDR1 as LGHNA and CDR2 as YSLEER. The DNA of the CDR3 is TGCGCCAGCAGCCAGAGGCCCCCGGGTACAACTAATGAAAAACTGTTTTTT. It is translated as CASSQRPPGTTNEKLFF.

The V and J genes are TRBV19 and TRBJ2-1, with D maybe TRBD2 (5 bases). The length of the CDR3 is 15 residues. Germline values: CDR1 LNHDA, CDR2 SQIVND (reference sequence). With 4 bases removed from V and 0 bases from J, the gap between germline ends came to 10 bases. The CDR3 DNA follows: TGTGCCAGTAGTACGGGATCGGTCTCCTACAATGAGCAGTTCTTC. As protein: CASSTGSVSYNEQFF.

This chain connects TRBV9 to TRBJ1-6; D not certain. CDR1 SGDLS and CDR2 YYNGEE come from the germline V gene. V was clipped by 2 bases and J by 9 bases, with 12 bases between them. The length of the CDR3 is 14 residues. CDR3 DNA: TGTGCCAGCAGCGTCGGTCCGGTCGGTTCACCCCTCCACTTT. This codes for CASSVGPVGSPLHF.

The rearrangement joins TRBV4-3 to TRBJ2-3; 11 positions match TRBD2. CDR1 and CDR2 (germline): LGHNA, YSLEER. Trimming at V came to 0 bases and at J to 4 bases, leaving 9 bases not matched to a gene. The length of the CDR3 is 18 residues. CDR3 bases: TGCGCCAGCAGCCAAGAATCGCTAGCGGGGGGATTCGCAGATACGCAGTATTTT. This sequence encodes CASSQESLAGGFADTQYF.

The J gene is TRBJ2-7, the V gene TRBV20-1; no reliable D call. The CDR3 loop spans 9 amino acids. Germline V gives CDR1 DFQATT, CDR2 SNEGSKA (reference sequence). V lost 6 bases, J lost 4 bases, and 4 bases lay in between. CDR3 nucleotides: TGCAGTGCCTCGTACGAGCAGTACTTC. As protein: CSASYEQYF.

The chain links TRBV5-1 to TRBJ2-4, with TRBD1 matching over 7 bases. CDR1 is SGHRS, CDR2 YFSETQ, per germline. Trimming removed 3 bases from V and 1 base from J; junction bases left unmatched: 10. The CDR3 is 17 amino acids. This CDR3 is CASSWRQGPGAKNIQYF. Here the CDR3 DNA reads TGCGCCAGCAGCTGGCGACAGGGACCTGGGGCCAAAAACATTCAGTACTTC.

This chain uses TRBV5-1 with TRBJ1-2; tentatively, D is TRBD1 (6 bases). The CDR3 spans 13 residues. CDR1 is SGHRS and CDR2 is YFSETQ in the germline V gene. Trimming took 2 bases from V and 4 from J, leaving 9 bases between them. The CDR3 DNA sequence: TGCGCCAGCAGCTTAACAGGGTTCTATGGCTACACCTTC. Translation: CASSLTGFYGYTF. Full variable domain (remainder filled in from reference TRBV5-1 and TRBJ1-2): KAGVTQTPRYLIKTRGQQVTLSCSPISGHRSVSWYQQTPGQGLQFLFEYFSETQRNKGNFPGRFSGRQFSNSRSEMNVSTLELGDSALYLCASSLTGFYGYTFGSGTRLTVV.

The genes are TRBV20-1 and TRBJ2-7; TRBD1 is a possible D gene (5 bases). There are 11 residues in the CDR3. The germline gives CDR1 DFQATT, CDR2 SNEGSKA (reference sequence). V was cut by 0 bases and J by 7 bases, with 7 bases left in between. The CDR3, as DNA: TGCAGTGCTAGAGATCGACAGGAGCAGTACTTC. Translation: CSARDRQEQYF.

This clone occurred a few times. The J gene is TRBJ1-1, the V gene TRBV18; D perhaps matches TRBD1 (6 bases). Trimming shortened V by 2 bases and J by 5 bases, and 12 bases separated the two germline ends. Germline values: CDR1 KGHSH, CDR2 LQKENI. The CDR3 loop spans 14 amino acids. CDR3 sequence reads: CASSPGQGLTEAFF. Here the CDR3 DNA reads TGTGCCAGCTCACCAGGGCAGGGGTTGACTGAAGCTTTCTTT.